Sequencing of this TCR beta chain was carried out in a study of Ad26.COV2.S vaccination and SARS-CoV-2 variants. About the research overall: Recipients of Ad26.COV2.S got it intramuscularly, once or twice 56 days apart.

Treatment here: roughly 19 received Ad26.COV2.S at low or high dose, single or two shots; about 5 received placebo; per-sample allocation not given. Sampling was performed 63 days after the first vaccine or placebo injection. The repertoire was sequenced with immunoSEQ multiplex PCR; TCRdb's copy has only in-frame clones and lacks some. The table shows 380,000 or so clones, with roughly 85% occurring only once. V lost 5 bases and J lost 7; bases outside the gene matches: 6. Looked up from germline, CDR1 is SGHRS and CDR2 is YFSETQ. The CDR3 runs 14 residues. The chain joins TRBV5-1 to TRBJ1-4, with 9 nucleotides matching TRBD1. This receptor was obtained from a person between 18 and 65 years old who received the Ad26.COV2.S COVID-19 vaccine or a placebo. Source: peripheral blood, taken in a trial of Ad26.COV2.S vaccine versus placebo. The CDR3 region is CASRAGTGFEKLFF. CDR3 DNA: TGCGCCAGCAGGGCCGGGACAGGGTTTGAAAAACTGTTTTTT.